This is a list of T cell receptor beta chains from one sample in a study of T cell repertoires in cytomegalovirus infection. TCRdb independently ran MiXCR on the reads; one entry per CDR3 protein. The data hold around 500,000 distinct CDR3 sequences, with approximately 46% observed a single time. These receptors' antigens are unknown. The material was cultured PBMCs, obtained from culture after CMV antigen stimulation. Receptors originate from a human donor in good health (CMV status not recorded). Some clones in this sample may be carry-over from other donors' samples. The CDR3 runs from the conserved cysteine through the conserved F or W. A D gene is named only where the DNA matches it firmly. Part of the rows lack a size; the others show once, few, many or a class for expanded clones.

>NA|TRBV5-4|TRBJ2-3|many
CASSLGGGGRTDTQYF
TGTGCCAGCAGCTTGGGGGGGGGGGGCCGGACAGATACGCAGTATTTT
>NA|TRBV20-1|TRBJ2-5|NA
CSASTEDETKYF
TGCAGTGCTAGCACAGAAGATGAGACCAAGTACTTC
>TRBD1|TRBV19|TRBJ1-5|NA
CASGLTGKGQPQHF
TGTGCCAGTGGACTGACAGGGAAGGGTCAGCCCCAGCATTTT
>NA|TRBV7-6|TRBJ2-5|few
CASSLAPGPETQYF
TGTGCCAGCAGCTTAGCTCCAGGGCCGGAGACCCAGTACTTC
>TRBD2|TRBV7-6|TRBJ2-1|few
CASRRLAGGGYEQFF
TGTGCCAGCAGGCGACTAGCGGGAGGCGGGTATGAGCAGTTCTTC
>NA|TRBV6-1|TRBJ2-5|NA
CASSPRTEQETQYF
TGTGCCAGCAGTCCGCGGACAGAGCAAGAGACCCAGTACTTC
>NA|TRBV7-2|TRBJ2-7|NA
CASSNRLHEQYF
TGTGCCAGCAGCAATCGCCTCCACGAGCAGTACTTC
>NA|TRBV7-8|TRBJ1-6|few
CASSSTATALNSSPLHF
TGTGCCAGCAGCTCGACCGCTACGGCGCTTAACAGTTCACCCCTCCACTTT
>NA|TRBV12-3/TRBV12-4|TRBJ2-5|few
CASSSLRGETQYF
TGTGCCAGCAGTTCCCTACGCGGGGAGACCCAGTACTTC
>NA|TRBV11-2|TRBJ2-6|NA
CASSLGAALLGANVLTF
TGTGCCAGCAGCTTAGGGGCCGCTCTCTTAGGGGCCAACGTCCTGACTTTC
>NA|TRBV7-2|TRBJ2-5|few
CASSLFALQETQYF
TGTGCCAGCAGCTTGTTCGCACTCCAAGAGACCCAGTACTTC
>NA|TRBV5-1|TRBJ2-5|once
CASSLGRIQETQYF
TGCGCCAGCAGCCTGGGACGGATCCAAGAGACCCAGTACTTC
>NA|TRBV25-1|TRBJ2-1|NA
CASREGRSSYNEQFF
TGTGCCAGCCGAGAGGGGCGGAGCTCCTACAATGAGCAGTTCTTC
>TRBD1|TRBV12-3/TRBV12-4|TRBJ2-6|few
CASSHRDRGIPGANVLTF
TGTGCCAGCAGCCACCGGGACAGGGGGATCCCTGGGGCCAACGTCCTGACTTTC
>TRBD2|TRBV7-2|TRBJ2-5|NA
CTSSLGLAEETQYF
TGTACCAGCAGCTTAGGGCTAGCGGAAGAGACCCAGTACTTC
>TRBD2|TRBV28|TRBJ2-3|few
CASSYQAGGRSDTQYF
TGTGCCAGCAGTTACCAAGCGGGGGGGCGTTCAGATACGCAGTATTTT
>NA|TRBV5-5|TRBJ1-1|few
CASSQNTEAFF
TGTGCCAGCAGCCAGAACACTGAAGCTTTCTTT
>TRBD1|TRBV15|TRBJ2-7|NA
CATSRGQVTYEQYF
TGTGCCACCAGCAGGGGACAGGTTACCTACGAGCAGTACTTC
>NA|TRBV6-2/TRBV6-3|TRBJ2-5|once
CASSYVASETQYF
TGTGCCAGCAGTTATGTCGCTTCAGAGACCCAGTACTTC
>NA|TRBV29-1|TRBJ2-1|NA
CSVKPTNEQFF
TGCAGCGTTAAACCAACCAATGAGCAGTTCTTC
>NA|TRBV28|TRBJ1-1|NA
CASSPPRQGRAFF
TGTGCCAGCAGTCCCCCGCGGCAGGGTAGAGCTTTCTTT
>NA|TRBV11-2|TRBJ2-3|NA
CASSSTVADTQYF
TGTGCCAGCAGCTCGACCGTGGCGGATACGCAGTATTTT
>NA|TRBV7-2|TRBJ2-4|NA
CASSFLGAHTTLSAKNIQYF
TGTGCCAGCAGCTTTTTGGGGGCCCATACAACCCTATCAGCCAAAAACATTCAGTACTTC
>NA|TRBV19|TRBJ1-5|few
CASSPDIDDYSNQPQHF
TGTGCCAGTAGTCCCGACATAGATGATTATAGCAATCAGCCCCAGCATTTT
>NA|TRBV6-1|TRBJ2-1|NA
CASSLEAYYNEQFF
TGTGCCAGCAGCCTGGAAGCATATTACAATGAGCAGTTCTTC
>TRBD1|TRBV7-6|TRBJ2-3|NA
CASSWSRTGITDTQYF
TGTGCCAGCAGCTGGTCGAGGACAGGCATAACAGATACGCAGTATTTT